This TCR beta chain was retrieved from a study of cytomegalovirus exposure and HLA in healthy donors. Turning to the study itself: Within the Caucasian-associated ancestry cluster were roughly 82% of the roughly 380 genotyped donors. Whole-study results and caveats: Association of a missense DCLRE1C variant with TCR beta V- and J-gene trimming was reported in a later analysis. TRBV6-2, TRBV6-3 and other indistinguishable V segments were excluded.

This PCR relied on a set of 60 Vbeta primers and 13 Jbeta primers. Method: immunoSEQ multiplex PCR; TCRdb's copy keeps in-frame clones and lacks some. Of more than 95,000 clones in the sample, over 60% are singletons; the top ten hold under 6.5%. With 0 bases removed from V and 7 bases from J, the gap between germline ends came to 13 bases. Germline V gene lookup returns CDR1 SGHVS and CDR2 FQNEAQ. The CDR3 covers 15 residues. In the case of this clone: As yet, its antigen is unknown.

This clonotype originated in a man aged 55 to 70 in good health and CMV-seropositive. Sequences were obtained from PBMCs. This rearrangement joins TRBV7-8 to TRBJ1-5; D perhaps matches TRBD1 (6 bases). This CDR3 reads CASSLARDKRQPQHF. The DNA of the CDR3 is TGTGCCAGCAGCTTAGCCCGGGACAAACGGCAGCCCCAGCATTTT.